This T cell receptor (beta chain) was captured in a study of blood T cells in healthy people across ages. General study points: Changes seen in expanded clonotypes were possibly confounded by donor CMV status left unknown. A greater number of naive CD4+ cells and higher diversity distinguished long-lived donors from aged donors. Naive T cell percentage showed a strong correlation with the diversity of TCR beta.

The ends lost 1 base at V and 5 bases at J; junction bases unmatched: 9. This CDR3 contains 16 residues. Germline assignment: CDR1 DFQATT and CDR2 SNEGSKA (reference sequence). Aged roughly 6 to 90, donors were systemically healthy Caucasians from Russia. This clonotype was counted many times. Its antigen remains unknown. Through a sample-barcoded 5' primer and a J-beta primer mix, a second PCR was run for about 6 to 12 cycles. One entry per CDR3 protein results from TCRdb running MiXCR on the 5' RACE reads. Seen here are 1.2 million to 1.5 million distinct CDR3 sequences, roughly 59% observed once, and the top ten hold 5.5% to 8%.

The receptor was derived from a man in his late teens or twenties in good health. The chain joins TRBV20-1 to TRBJ2-5, with 11 nucleotides matching TRBD2. The specimen sequenced was blood. The CDR3 spells CSARGLAGGWGETQYF. The CDR3 DNA reads TGCAGTGCTAGAGGGCTAGCGGGGGGCTGGGGGGAGACCCAGTACTTC.